One and the same sample provided the 32 T cell receptor beta chains below, sequenced in a study of blood T cell repertoires in COVID-19. TCRdb's table, derived via immunoSEQ multiplex PCR, lists solely in-frame clones and lacks some. Among under 450,000 clones, roughly 86% were seen once, and the ten largest hold approximately 1%. The sequenced sample consisted of peripheral blood. These receptors were obtained from a human donor with acute or convalescent COVID-19. The donor label of this sample is uncertain.

This clone was counted a single time. This chain connects TRBV29-1 to TRBJ1-2; TRBD1 might be the D (5 bases). Trimming took off 2 bases at V and 4 bases at J, with 8 bases between the two ends. This CDR3 is built from 12 residues. Germline V gene lookup returns CDR1 SQVTM and CDR2 ANQGSEA. CDR3 amino acids: CSVERQLYGYTF. The CDR3 DNA reads as TGCAGCGTTGAACGACAGCTCTATGGCTACACCTTC.

The V call is TRBV28, the J call TRBJ1-1, with 7 bases matching TRBD1. V lost 6 bases and J lost 6; bases outside the gene matches: 13. The CDR3 is 15 amino acids. The germline V gene encodes CDR1 MDHEN and CDR2 SYDVKM. The CDR3 DNA sequence: TGTGCCAGCAGCCAACCGAGGGGGCATGGGGCTGAAGCTTTCTTT. As protein: CASSQPRGHGAEAFF.

This rearrangement joins TRBV30 to TRBJ1-2; D is uncertain. The CDR3 is 14 amino acids. Per the germline V gene, CDR1 is GTSNPN and CDR2 is SVGIG (reference sequence). Trimming took off 0 bases at V and 8 bases at J, with 16 bases between the two ends. The CDR3 spells CAWSVLRSGGGYTF. DNA of the CDR3: TGTGCCTGGAGTGTACTGAGGTCTGGCGGGGGCTACACCTTC.

This clone has a single count. V usage is TRBV29-1 and J usage is TRBJ1-3; D ambiguous. The V end lost 2 bases, the J end lost 7 bases, and 9 bases lay between the germline ends. The CDR3 length is 12 residues. Germline CDR1 SQVTM, CDR2 ANQGSEA. CDR3 protein: CSVESRGNTIYF. CDR3 nucleotide sequence: TGCAGCGTTGAAAGTCGAGGGAACACCATATATTTT.

This rearrangement joins TRBV11-2 to TRBJ2-1; TRBD2 is a possible D gene (7 bases). CDR3 length equals 17 residues. The V gene lost 5 bases and the J gene lost 4 bases, with 21 bases spanning the gap. Looked up from germline, CDR1 is SGHAT and CDR2 is FQNNGV. The CDR3 reads CASSPGRGGALYNEQFF. CDR3 in DNA: TGTGCCAGCAGCCCCGGTAGGGGGGGAGCCCTTTACAATGAGCAGTTCTTC.

This rearrangement joins TRBV20-1 to TRBJ2-4; D is possibly TRBD2 (6 bases). Trimming left V 6 bases short and J 13 bases short, with 16 bases between. This CDR3 contains 11 residues. The germline CDR1 and CDR2 sequences are DFQATT and SNEGSKA (reference sequence). In DNA, the CDR3 is TGCAGTGCGAATCAGCGGGCTGAACAGTACTTC. Its protein is CSANQRAEQYF.

The chain carries TRBV18 and TRBJ2-1, with 14 bases matching TRBD2. Trimming cost V 2 bases and J 1 base; bases outside gene matches: 4. This CDR3 spans 18 amino acids. Germline CDR1 and CDR2: KGHSH and LQKENI. The CDR3 region has the DNA TGTGCCAGCTCACCAGGGACTAGCGGGAGCTTATCCTACAATGAGCAGTTCTTC. Amino acid sequence: CASSPGTSGSLSYNEQFF.

The genes are TRBV2 and TRBJ1-3, with 7 positions matching TRBD1. Germline CDR1 is SNHLY and CDR2 is FYNNEI. This CDR3 has 15 residues. V shed 7 bases and J 4 bases; nucleotides not matched to a gene: 10. The CDR3 reads CASTGTGVIGNTIYF. CDR3 nucleotides: TGTGCCAGCACCGGCACAGGGGTAATCGGAAACACCATATATTTT.

The CDR3 reads CASSEARAGGRAGEQYF. In nucleotides, the CDR3 is TGTGCCAGCAGTGAAGCGCGGGCGGGGGGCCGGGCGGGCGAGCAGTACTTC. The chain links TRBV6-1 to TRBJ2-7; 8 positions agree with TRBD2. Germline-derived CDR1 and CDR2 are MNHNS and SASEGT. The CDR3 is 17 amino acids. After removal of 0 bases from V and 6 bases from J, the junction contained 13 bases not matched to a gene.

The genes are TRBV5-4 and TRBJ2-3; 7 positions agree with TRBD2. The CDR3 sequence is 14 residues long. Germline-derived CDR1 and CDR2 are SGHNT and YYREEE (reference sequence). Unmatched junction bases numbered 4, after V lost 2 bases and J lost 4 bases. The CDR3 protein is CASSFRLAADTQYF. CDR3 nucleotides: TGTGCCAGCAGCTTCAGACTAGCCGCAGATACGCAGTATTTT.

The chain recombines TRBV6-5 with TRBJ2-3; D not resolved. The CDR3 runs to 15 residues. Trimming removed 4 bases at V and 2 bases at J, with 13 bases between. CDR1 MNHEY and CDR2 SVGAGI come from the germline V gene. CDR3 in DNA: TGTGCCAGCAGTTCCGTCAGAATAAACACAGATACGCAGTATTTT. This translates into CASSSVRINTDTQYF.

This clone has a handful of counts. The chain recombines TRBV6-5 with TRBJ1-2, with D perhaps TRBD1 (5 bases). The germline V gene has CDR1 MNHEY and CDR2 SVGAGI. The V gene lost 6 bases and the J gene lost 3 bases, with 14 bases spanning the gap. The CDR3 covers 14 residues. This CDR3 reads CASSANLGDYGYTF. The CDR3, as DNA: TGTGCCAGCAGCGCAAACCTAGGGGACTATGGCTACACCTTC.

Concerning this clone itself: Since a much larger clone is just one base distant, this may be a read error. This chain uses TRBV7-2 with TRBJ1-1; the D is unclear. The CDR3 runs 13 residues. Germline CDR1 is SGHTA and CDR2 is FQGNSA. Trimming took 5 bases from V and 1 from J, leaving 8 bases between them. The CDR3 sequence is CASSLTQNTEAFF. CDR3 in DNA: TGTGCCAGCAGCCTGACACAGAACACTGAAGCTTTCTTT.

The V gene is TRBV6-6, the J gene TRBJ2-2; TRBD2 aligns across 8 bases. The CDR3 is made up of 15 amino acids. V gave up 6 bases and J gave up 5 bases; unmatched junction bases: 8. Per germline, CDR1 MNHNY and CDR2 SVGAGI (reference sequence). The CDR3 spells CASRIAGTQTGELFF. The CDR3 coding sequence is TGTGCCAGCAGAATAGCGGGAACCCAAACCGGGGAGCTGTTTTTT.

The chain is built from TRBV28 and TRBJ1-4, with 9 bases fitting TRBD1. Germline trimming cut 6 bases from V and 3 bases from J; bases unmatched to any gene: 2. The CDR3 has 14 residues. Germline assignment: CDR1 MDHEN and CDR2 SYDVKM. The CDR3 DNA reads as TGTGCCAGCAGAGGGACAGGGCCTAATGAAAAACTGTTTTTT. Amino acids: CASRGTGPNEKLFF. Full variable domain (outside the CDR3, taken from reference TRBV28 and TRBJ1-4): DVKVTQSSRYLVKRTGEKVFLECVQDMDHENMFWYRQDPGLGLRLIYFSYDVKMKEKGDIPEGYSVSREKKERFSLILESASTNQTSMYLCASRGTGPNEKLFFGSGTQLSVL.

The rearrangement uses TRBV7-8 and TRBJ1-1; 8 bases fit TRBD1. The length of the CDR3 is 14 residues. CDR1 is SGHVS and CDR2 is FQNEAQ in the germline V gene. Trimming at V came to 7 bases and at J to 6 bases, leaving 10 bases not matched to a gene. Written as DNA, the CDR3 is TGTGCCAGCAATACCCAGGGGGCCTGGGCTGAAGCTTTCTTT. This encodes CASNTQGAWAEAFF.

The chain has TRBV18 and TRBJ1-5; D perhaps matches TRBD1 (6 bases). V lost 4 bases and J lost 5, with 12 bases in between. This CDR3 has 14 amino acids. Germline values: CDR1 KGHSH, CDR2 LQKENI. The CDR3 here is CASSRTASDQPQHF. The CDR3 DNA is TGTGCCAGCTCACGGACAGCTAGTGATCAGCCCCAGCATTTT. Drawing the rest from reference TRBV18 and TRBJ1-5, the complete variable domain is NAGVMQNPRHLVRRRGQEARLRCSPMKGHSHVYWYRQLPEEGLKFMVYLQKENIIDESGMPKERFSAEFPKEGPSILRIQQVVRGDSAAYFCASSRTASDQPQHFGDGTRLSIL.

This chain links TRBV5-1 with TRBJ1-1; TRBD1 matches at 8 bases. The CDR3 spans 13 residues. V was pared by 7 bases and J by 5 bases, with 7 bases of the junction left unmatched. CDR1 and CDR2 (germline): SGHRS, YFSETQ. CDR3 coding DNA: TGCGCCAGCGGACAGGGACGAGGAACTGAAGCTTTCTTT. Amino acid sequence: CASGQGRGTEAFF.

The rearrangement uses TRBV19 and TRBJ1-2; the match to TRBD1 covers 8 bases. The CDR3 consists of 15 residues. With 4 bases clipped from V and 5 bases from J, the junction kept 9 bases outside the gene matches. Germline V gene sequence: CDR1 LNHDA, CDR2 SQIVND (reference sequence). CDR3 sequence (DNA): TGTGCCAGTAGTAGCTCCGGGACAGGCCGGTATGGCTACACCTTC. Its translation is CASSSSGTGRYGYTF.

The DNA for the CDR3 is TGTGCCAGCAGCTTAGGGTCCAGGGAGGTGTTTTACGGCTACACCTTC. Its protein is CASSLGSREVFYGYTF. The J gene is TRBJ1-2, the V gene TRBV7-9, with TRBD1 as a possible D gene (5 bases). The V end lost 1 base, the J end lost 8 bases, and 20 bases lay between the germline ends. The CDR3 sequence is 16 residues long. Looked up from germline, CDR1 is SEHNR and CDR2 is FQNEAQ (reference sequence). Full variable domain (outside the CDR3, taken from reference TRBV7-9 and TRBJ1-2): DTGVSQNPRHKITKRGQNVTFRCDPISEHNRLYWYRQTLGQGPEFLTYFQNEAQLEKSRLLSDRFSAERPKGSFSTLEIQRTEQGDSAMYLCASSLGSREVFYGYTFGSGTRLTVV.

V gene TRBV7-9 combines with J gene TRBJ1-3; D might be TRBD1 (5 bases). The germline V and J ends were trimmed by 3 bases and 0 bases, with 9 bases remaining between them. Germline CDR1 reads SEHNR; CDR2 reads FQNEAQ (reference sequence). The CDR3 is 15 amino acids. The CDR3, as DNA: TGTGCCAGCAGCTTTACAGGAGTCTCTGGAAACACCATATATTTT. Translated, it gives CASSFTGVSGNTIYF.

The chain combines TRBV28 with TRBJ1-5; no clear D gene. CDR3 length: 13 amino acids. Trimming cost V 4 bases and J 5 bases, with 9 bases left between them. Germline V gives CDR1 MDHEN, CDR2 SYDVKM. Here the CDR3 reads CASSSNSYQPQHF. DNA for the CDR3: TGTGCCAGCAGTTCGAACTCTTATCAGCCCCAGCATTTT.

The J gene is TRBJ2-1, the V gene TRBV4-1, with D perhaps TRBD2 (6 bases). V gave up 1 base and J gave up 8 bases, with 15 bases separating them. This CDR3 is built from 15 residues. Per the germline V gene, CDR1 is MGHRA and CDR2 is YSYEKL. The CDR3 spells CASSQVLASVDEQFF. The CDR3 DNA follows: TGCGCCAGCAGCCAAGTTTTGGCTAGCGTCGATGAGCAGTTCTTC.

This sequence joins TRBV2 and TRBJ1-6; the D is unclear. The V end was cut by 7 bases, the J end by 7 bases, with 14 bases between. The CDR3 sequence is 14 residues long. Germline lookup yields CDR1 SNHLY and CDR2 FYNNEI. DNA for the CDR3: TGTGCCAGCATAAGAATAGGGAGGAATTCACCCCTCCACTTT. It translates to CASIRIGRNSPLHF.

The chain joins TRBV10-1 to TRBJ2-2; TRBD1 matches at 10 bases. The V and J ends lost 11 bases and 5 bases, in that order; junction bases with no gene match: 8. The CDR3 contains 14 residues. Germline V gene lookup returns CDR1 WNHNN and CDR2 SYGVQD (reference sequence). Written as DNA, the CDR3 is TGCGCCCCCCGCCGACAGGGGGCGACCGGGGAGCTGTTTTTT. Translation: CAPRRQGATGELFF.

This clone was recorded at least ten times. This chain links TRBV5-1 with TRBJ1-6, with D possibly matching TRBD1 (6 bases). CDR1 SGHRS and CDR2 YFSETQ come from the germline V gene. Trimming took off 7 bases at V and 5 bases at J, with 19 bases between the two ends. The CDR3 is 16 residues long. The CDR3 DNA is TGCGCCAGCGCTCCGGGTCGGACAGAGAATAATTCACCCCTCCACTTT. This encodes CASAPGRTENNSPLHF. Looking up the rest from reference TRBV5-1 and TRBJ1-6 gives the full variable domain: KAGVTQTPRYLIKTRGQQVTLSCSPISGHRSVSWYQQTPGQGLQFLFEYFSETQRNKGNFPGRFSGRQFSNSRSEMNVSTLELGDSALYLCASAPGRTENNSPLHFGNGTRLTVT.

The chain links TRBV27 to TRBJ1-2, with D maybe TRBD1 (6 bases). Germline assignment: CDR1 MNHEY and CDR2 SMNVEV (reference sequence). The CDR3 contains 13 residues. The V and J ends lost 5 bases and 4 bases respectively, with 11 bases between them. In DNA, the CDR3 is TGTGCCAGCAGTGGACAGCCTGGCTATGGCTACACCTTC. It codes for CASSGQPGYGYTF.

Note on this clone: The same CDR3 also results from other DNA sequences found in this sample. The chain joins TRBV30 to TRBJ1-1; no clear D. The germline V gene encodes CDR1 GTSNPN and CDR2 SVGIG (reference sequence). Trimming removed 0 bases from V and 1 base from J, with 6 bases in between. The CDR3 is 13 residues long. This CDR3 is CAWSVSENTEAFF. The CDR3 coding sequence is TGTGCCTGGAGTGTTAGTGAGAACACTGAAGCTTTCTTT.

This clone showed up just once. The chain is built from TRBV6-5 and TRBJ2-7; 7 nucleotides line up with TRBD1. This CDR3 region has 15 residues. V lost 2 bases and J lost 9; bases outside the gene matches: 13. Germline CDR1 reads MNHEY; CDR2 reads SVGAGI. CDR3 sequence (DNA): TGTGCCAGCAGTTACGCACCGGGACAGCTTGATCGGCAGTACTTC. Protein: CASSYAPGQLDRQYF.

This sequence joins TRBV29-1 and TRBJ2-3, with a weak D call TRBD2 (5 bases). Per germline, CDR1 SQVTM and CDR2 ANQGSEA. The CDR3 runs 12 residues. Trimming removed 8 bases at V and 1 base at J, with 10 bases between. Here the CDR3 reads CSPKLGTDTQYF. DNA for the CDR3: TGCAGCCCGAAACTAGGCACAGATACGCAGTATTTT.

The CDR3 is CASSIDRQLGYTF. The CDR3 bases are TGTGCCAGTAGTATAGATCGACAGCTTGGCTACACCTTC. The rearrangement uses TRBV19 and TRBJ1-2; D may be TRBD1 (5 bases). The CDR3 has 13 residues. CDR1 and CDR2 from the germline V gene are LNHDA and SQIVND (reference sequence). With 0 bases removed from V and 7 bases from J, the gap between germline ends came to 9 bases.

This rearrangement joins TRBV28 to TRBJ1-2; D may be TRBD1 (5 bases). The CDR3 runs 14 residues. The V gene's germline CDR1 is MDHEN and CDR2 SYDVKM. V dropped 7 bases and J dropped 4 bases, with 16 bases sitting between them. CDR3 nucleotides: TGTGCCAGCACCTACCTACAGGTTCCCTATGGCTACACCTTC. Its protein product is CASTYLQVPYGYTF.